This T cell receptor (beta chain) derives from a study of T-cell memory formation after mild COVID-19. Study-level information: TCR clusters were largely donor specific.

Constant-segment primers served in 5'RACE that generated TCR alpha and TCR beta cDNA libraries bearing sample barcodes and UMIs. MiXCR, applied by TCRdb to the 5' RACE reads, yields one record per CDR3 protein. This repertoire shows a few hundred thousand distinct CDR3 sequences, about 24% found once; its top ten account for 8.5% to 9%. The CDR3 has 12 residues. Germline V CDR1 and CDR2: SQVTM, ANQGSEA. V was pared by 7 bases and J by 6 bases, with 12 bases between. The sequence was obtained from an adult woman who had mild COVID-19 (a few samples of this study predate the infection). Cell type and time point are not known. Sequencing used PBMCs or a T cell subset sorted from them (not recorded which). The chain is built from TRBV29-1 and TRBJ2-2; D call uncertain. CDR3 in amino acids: CSAELWAGELFF. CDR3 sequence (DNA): TGCAGCGCCGAACTCTGGGCCGGGGAGCTGTTTTTT.